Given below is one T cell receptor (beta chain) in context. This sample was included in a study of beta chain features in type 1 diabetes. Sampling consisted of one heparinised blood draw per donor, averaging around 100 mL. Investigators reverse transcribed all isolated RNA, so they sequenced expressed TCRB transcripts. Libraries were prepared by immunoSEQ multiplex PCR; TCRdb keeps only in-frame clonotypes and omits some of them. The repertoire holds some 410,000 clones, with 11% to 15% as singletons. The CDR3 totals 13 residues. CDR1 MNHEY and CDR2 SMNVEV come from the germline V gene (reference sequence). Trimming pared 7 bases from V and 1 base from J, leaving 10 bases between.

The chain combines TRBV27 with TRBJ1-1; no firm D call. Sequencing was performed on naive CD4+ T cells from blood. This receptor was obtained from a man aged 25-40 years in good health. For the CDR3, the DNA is TGTGCCAGCACCTTATCAAGGAACACTGAAGCTTTCTTT. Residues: CASTLSRNTEAFF.